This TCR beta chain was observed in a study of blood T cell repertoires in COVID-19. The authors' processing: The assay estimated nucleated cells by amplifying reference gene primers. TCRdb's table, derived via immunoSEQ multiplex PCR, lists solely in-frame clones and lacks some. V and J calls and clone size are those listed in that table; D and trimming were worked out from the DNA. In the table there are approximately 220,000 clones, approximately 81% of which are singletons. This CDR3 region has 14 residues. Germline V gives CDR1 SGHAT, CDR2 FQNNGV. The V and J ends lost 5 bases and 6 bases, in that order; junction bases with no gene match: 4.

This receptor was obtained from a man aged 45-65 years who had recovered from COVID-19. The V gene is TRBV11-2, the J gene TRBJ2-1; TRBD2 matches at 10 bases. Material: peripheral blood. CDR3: CASSTSGRANEQFF. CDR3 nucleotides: TGTGCCAGCAGCACGAGCGGGAGGGCCAATGAGCAGTTCTTC. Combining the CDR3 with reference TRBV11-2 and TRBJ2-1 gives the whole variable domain EAGVAQSPRYKIIEKRQSVAFWCNPISGHATLYWYQQILGQGPKLLIQFQNNGVVDDSQLPKDRFSAERLKGVDSTLKIQPAKLEDSAVYLCASSTSGRANEQFFGPGTRLTVL.